This T cell receptor beta chain came from a study of identical twins. This CDR3 is built from 17 residues. Trimming removed 5 bases from V and 1 base from J, with 21 bases in between. Germline CDR1 reads MDHEN; CDR2 reads SYDVKM. Template switching created a universal primer site, and the cDNA included unique molecular identifiers. TCRdb reprocessed the 5' RACE reads via MiXCR and lists one record per CDR3 protein. The sample lists 450,000 or so distinct CDR3 sequences, 14% seen once, with 0.5% to 0.65% in the top ten. Comment on this clonotype: Its antigen is unknown.

Study-wide points: Surplus twin overlap in beta out-of-frame sequences was less pronounced.

The donors were all healthy and Caucasian. The same data also contributed to another study, on yellow fever vaccine responses in identical twins. That paper adds: Twins' vaccine T cell responses were reported to seem partly convergent and partly personalized.

This chain connects TRBV28 to TRBJ2-7, with a possible D match to TRBD2 (10 bases). This TCR came from a woman aged 18-30 years in good health. Sequencing used CD4+ T cells sorted from blood. The CDR3 DNA is TGTGCCAGCAGTGGGACAGGGAGCGGGAGGGGGTCCTACGAGCAGTACTTC. Its protein product is CASSGTGSGRGSYEQYF.